This T cell receptor beta chain was recorded in a study of cytomegalovirus exposure and HLA in healthy donors. Findings of the study overall: According to a subsequent analysis, TCR clusters identified in the first cohort showed a tendency to co-occur across the approximately 120 validation repertoires.

The germline V gene encodes CDR1 SGHTA and CDR2 FQGTGA. After removal of 6 bases from V and 5 bases from J, the junction contained 6 bases not matched to a gene. This CDR3 contains 13 residues. This clone turned up a few times. Antigen unknown. Measured with immunoSEQ multiplex PCR; TCRdb has only the in-frame clones, and not every one. The sample consists of around 200,000 clones, about 80% of them appearing once. The chain is built from TRBV7-3 and TRBJ2-7; 8 nucleotides align to TRBD1. The sequencing sample was made of PBMCs. This clonotype was sampled from a woman younger than 35 in good health and CMV-seropositive. CDR3 region: CASSSAGGNEQYF. The CDR3 coding sequence is TGTGCCAGCAGTTCAGCAGGGGGCAACGAGCAGTACTTC.